The 27 T cell receptor beta chains given below trace back to one sample, sequenced in a study of blood T cell repertoires in COVID-19. The data were produced by immunoSEQ multiplex PCR, yet TCRdb's version contains in-frame clones alone and is incomplete. The sample holds under 250,000 clones; about 86% are singletons and the top ten take about 8.1%. The sequenced sample was peripheral blood. These receptors all stem from a woman aged 45-60 years with acute or convalescent COVID-19.

This sequence joins TRBV5-4 and TRBJ2-3; D is undetermined. V lost 2 bases and J lost 5, with 12 bases in between. The CDR3 is made up of 14 amino acids. From germline, CDR1 is SGHNT and CDR2 YYREEE (reference sequence). In DNA form, the CDR3 reads TGTGCCAGCAGCTTTCTCCTCCCCAGAGATACGCAGTATTTT. Its translation: CASSFLLPRDTQYF.

The J gene is TRBJ1-2, the V gene TRBV6-5, with 12 bases identical to TRBD1. The CDR3 extends over 15 amino acids. Germline V lookup: CDR1 MNHEY, CDR2 SVGAGI. Trimming at V came to 6 bases and at J to 3 bases, leaving 5 bases not matched to a gene. The CDR3 DNA reads as TGTGCCAGCAGCCTCGGGACAGGGGGCGACTATGGCTACACCTTC. The encoded protein is CASSLGTGGDYGYTF.

This clone was detected a few times. The chain uses TRBV21-1 and TRBJ1-6; the tabulated D call, TRBD1, remains unverified against the DNA. TRBV21-1 constitutes a pseudogene. CDR3 length: 17 residues. The CDR3 sequence: CASSGQGPSSYNSPLHF. In nucleotides, the CDR3 is TGTGCCAGCAGCGGACAGGGGCCGAGCTCCTATAATTCACCCCTCCACTTT.

The rearrangement uses TRBV19 and TRBJ2-4, with TRBD2 identical over 15 bases. From germline, CDR1 is LNHDA and CDR2 SQIVND (reference sequence). This CDR3 has 23 amino acids. With V trimmed by 0 bases and J by 1 base, 16 bases remained unmatched. This chain's CDR3 is CASSIDLGLAGGGGRRAKNIQYF. Here the CDR3 DNA reads TGTGCCAGTAGTATAGATCTAGGACTAGCGGGAGGGGGGGGACGACGTGCCAAAAACATTCAGTACTTC. Combining the CDR3 with reference TRBV19 and TRBJ2-4 gives the whole variable domain DGGITQSPKYLFRKEGQNVTLSCEQNLNHDAMYWYRQDPGQGLRLIYYSQIVNDFQKGDIAEGYSVSREKKESFPLTVTSAQKNPTAFYLCASSIDLGLAGGGGRRAKNIQYFGAGTRLSVL.

This clone appeared once. The chain combines TRBV7-9 with TRBJ2-1; 13 positions agree with TRBD2. CDR1 is SEHNR, CDR2 FQNEAQ, per germline (reference sequence). The CDR3 has 15 residues. With V trimmed by 6 bases and J by 6 bases, 5 bases remained unmatched. CDR3: CASSRLAGGLNEQFF. CDR3 nucleotides: TGTGCCAGCAGTAGACTAGCGGGAGGCCTCAATGAGCAGTTCTTC.

The chain links TRBV28 to TRBJ2-1; D call uncertain. V lost 4 bases, J lost 5 bases, and 18 bases lay in between. The CDR3 runs to 16 residues. The V gene's germline CDR1 is MDHEN and CDR2 SYDVKM. CDR3 DNA sequence: TGTGCCAGCAGTTCACAGATATCACTTCTGGACAATGAGCAGTTCTTC. Translation: CASSSQISLLDNEQFF.

The gene calls are TRBV3-1 (or the pseudogene TRBV3-2) and TRBJ1-5, with D maybe TRBD1 (6 bases). Between the trimmed V and J ends, which lost 6 bases and 2 bases, there was a span of 14 bases. Per the germline V gene, CDR1 is LGHDT and CDR2 is YNNKEL (reference sequence). CDR3 length equals 15 residues. The CDR3 sequence: CASSPSPGGNQPQHF. The CDR3 nucleotides read TGTGCCAGCAGTCCGTCCCCAGGGGGCAATCAGCCCCAGCATTTT.

The chain combines TRBV7-9 with TRBJ1-1; unclear D gene. V dropped 2 bases and J dropped 4 bases, with 8 bases sitting between them. This CDR3 is 13 amino acids long. Germline CDR1 reads SEHNR; CDR2 reads FQNEAQ (reference sequence). This chain's CDR3 is CASSLSSSTEAFF. The CDR3, as DNA: TGTGCCAGCAGCTTATCAAGTAGCACTGAAGCTTTCTTT. The full variable domain, completed using reference TRBV7-9 and TRBJ1-1, is DTGVSQNPRHKITKRGQNVTFRCDPISEHNRLYWYRQTLGQGPEFLTYFQNEAQLEKSRLLSDRFSAERPKGSFSTLEIQRTEQGDSAMYLCASSLSSSTEAFFGQGTRLTVV.

V and J are TRBV3-1 (or the pseudogene TRBV3-2) and TRBJ2-1; 8 bases align to TRBD1. Per germline, CDR1 LGHDT and CDR2 YNNKEL (reference sequence). This CDR3 has 11 amino acids. With V trimmed by 3 bases and J by 15 bases, 4 bases remained unmatched. The DNA of the CDR3 is TGTGCCAGCAGCCAGACAGGGGAGGTGTTCTTC. It encodes CASSQTGEVFF.

V is TRBV28 and J is TRBJ2-1, with D possibly being TRBD2 (5 bases). The germline gives CDR1 MDHEN, CDR2 SYDVKM. The germline V and J ends were trimmed by 8 bases and 8 bases, with 22 bases remaining between them. The CDR3 has 15 amino acids. CDR3 in DNA: TGTGCCAGCGACTCCTCCAGCGGCTTGTTGGATGAGCAGTTCTTC. Protein sequence: CASDSSSGLLDEQFF.

The V call is TRBV15, the J call TRBJ1-1; no definite D call. CDR3 length equals 16 residues. CDR1 and CDR2 from the germline V gene are LNHNV and YYDKDF (reference sequence). Trimming removed 0 bases at V and 5 bases at J, with 16 bases between. This CDR3 is CATSRDDSRRGTEAFF. The CDR3 nucleotides are TGTGCCACCAGCAGAGATGACTCTCGTCGGGGAACTGAAGCTTTCTTT.

The V and J genes are TRBV6-5 and TRBJ2-4, with a possible D match to TRBD1 (6 bases). This CDR3 comprises 12 residues. Germline V CDR1 and CDR2: MNHEY, SVGAGI. The CDR3 sequence is CAGSRGKNIQYF. CDR3 DNA sequence: TGTGCGGGTAGCAGGGGCAAAAACATTCAGTACTTC.

The genes are TRBV19 and TRBJ1-3; tentatively, D is TRBD1 (6 bases). CDR1 LNHDA and CDR2 SQIVND come from the germline V gene (reference sequence). Between the trimmed V and J ends, which lost 3 bases and 0 bases, there was a span of 9 bases. The CDR3 runs to 15 residues. The CDR3 protein is CASSIGQSSGNTIYF. CDR3 DNA: TGTGCCAGTAGTATTGGACAGAGCTCTGGAAACACCATATATTTT.

J is TRBJ2-1 and V is TRBV5-5; maybe TRBD1 (8 bases). This CDR3 region has 17 residues. The germline V and J ends were trimmed by 5 bases and 5 bases, with 23 bases remaining between them. CDR1 and CDR2 from the germline V gene are SGHKS and YYEKEE (reference sequence). The CDR3 here is CASRPLGFTGGDNEQFF. The CDR3 nucleotides read TGTGCCAGCAGGCCCTTGGGTTTTACAGGGGGGGACAATGAGCAGTTCTTC. Full variable domain (missing parts from reference TRBV5-5 and TRBJ2-1): DAGVTQSPTHLIKTRGQQVTLRCSPISGHKSVSWYQQVLGQGPQFIFQYYEKEERGRGNFPDRFSARQFPNYSSELNVNALLLGDSALYLCASRPLGFTGGDNEQFFGPGTRLTVL.

The CDR3 bases are TGTGCCAGCAGCGGGACAGGGAGCAATCAGCCCCAGCATTTT. It translates to CASSGTGSNQPQHF. V is TRBV2 and J is TRBJ1-5; TRBD1 matches 9 bases. The CDR3 covers 14 residues. Germline V lookup: CDR1 SNHLY, CDR2 FYNNEI. The junction had 1 base not matched to a gene; V was cut back by 6 bases and J by 1 base.

V usage is TRBV19 and J usage is TRBJ1-2; no firm D call. Germline V CDR1 and CDR2: LNHDA, SQIVND (reference sequence). V lost 6 bases and J lost 2, with 13 bases in between. CDR3 length equals 14 residues. CDR3 sequence: CASRSGEANYGYTF. The CDR3 DNA sequence: TGTGCCAGTAGATCCGGAGAGGCCAACTATGGCTACACCTTC.

The J gene is TRBJ2-6, the V gene TRBV11-2; 10 bases line up with TRBD2. Trimming took 2 bases from V and 2 from J; bases not matched to a gene: 6. This CDR3 region has 18 residues. The V gene's germline CDR1 is SGHAT and CDR2 FQNNGV. CDR3 protein: CASSLRLAGEAGANVLTF. The CDR3 region has the DNA TGTGCCAGCAGCTTACGCCTAGCGGGAGAGGCTGGGGCCAACGTCCTGACTTTC.

The chain is built from TRBV18 and TRBJ2-7; D is undetermined. CDR3 size: 14 residues. V was clipped by 2 bases and J by 8 bases, with 16 bases between them. Germline CDR1 and CDR2: KGHSH and LQKENI. The CDR3 DNA is TGTGCCAGCTCACCAGCGACTCAACCTTACAAGCAGTACTTC. Translated, it gives CASSPATQPYKQYF.

The chain carries TRBV24-1 and TRBJ1-5, with TRBD1 matching over 9 bases. The germline gives CDR1 KGHDR, CDR2 SFDVKD. Losses at the gene ends were 4 bases for V and 2 bases for J; bases not matched to a gene: 8. The CDR3 spans 17 residues. CDR3 protein: CATSESTRTGGNQPQHF. The CDR3 DNA reads as TGTGCCACCAGTGAGTCGACCCGGACAGGGGGCAATCAGCCCCAGCATTTT.

This chain joins TRBV5-1 and TRBJ2-3; 9 bases match TRBD1. The V and J ends lost 0 bases and 6 bases, in that order; junction bases with no gene match: 8. The CDR3 loop spans 16 amino acids. The germline CDR1 and CDR2 sequences are SGHRS and YFSETQ. The CDR3 DNA follows: TGCGCCAGCAGCTTGGAGGGACAGGGCGTATGGGATACGCAGTATTTT. It specifies CASSLEGQGVWDTQYF.

The chain employs TRBV5-1 and TRBJ1-2; 7 bases fit TRBD1. V shed 4 bases, J shed 4 bases, and the junction held 10 bases outside the gene matches. The CDR3 contains 15 residues. Germline CDR1 reads SGHRS; CDR2 reads YFSETQ. The CDR3 spells CASSMTGTDLYGYTF. CDR3 in DNA: TGCGCCAGCAGCATGACCGGGACAGACCTCTATGGCTACACCTTC.

This clone was seen a few times. In DNA form, the CDR3 reads TGTGCCAGCAGCTTAGCGGGAGAGCATACGCAGTATTTT. This encodes CASSLAGEHTQYF. This chain uses TRBV28 with TRBJ2-3; TRBD2 matches at 9 bases. Germline V gives CDR1 MDHEN, CDR2 SYDVKM. The CDR3 length is 13 residues. Losses at the gene ends were 6 bases for V and 7 bases for J; bases not matched to a gene: 5.

The chain couples TRBV5-4 to TRBJ1-2, with 8 bases lining up with TRBD1. With 4 bases clipped from V and 6 bases from J, the junction kept 5 bases outside the gene matches. Germline V gene sequence: CDR1 SGHNT, CDR2 YYREEE (reference sequence). This CDR3 is 13 amino acids long. The CDR3 region is CASSLGQGHGYTF. The DNA of the CDR3 is TGTGCCAGCAGCCTAGGACAGGGACATGGCTACACCTTC.

This clone was observed once. This sequence joins TRBV27 and TRBJ2-3; D gene ambiguous. Germline values: CDR1 MNHEY, CDR2 SMNVEV (reference sequence). The CDR3 length is 12 residues. Trimming took 3 bases from V and 11 from J, leaving 12 bases between them. Here the CDR3 reads CASSFPLSEQYF. As DNA, the CDR3 is TGTGCCAGCAGTTTCCCACTCAGCGAGCAGTATTTT.

This chain uses TRBV3-1 (or the pseudogene TRBV3-2) with TRBJ2-3, with 10 nucleotides matching TRBD2. J was trimmed by 2 bases and V by 4 bases; bases with no gene match: 6. Germline V gives CDR1 LGHDT, CDR2 YNNKEL (reference sequence). There are 16 residues in the CDR3. The CDR3 bases are TGTGCCAGCAGCCTCCGGACTAGCGGAAACACAGATACGCAGTATTTT. Translation gives CASSLRTSGNTDTQYF.

The CDR3 coding sequence is TGTGCCAGCGCGCGCCGACAGGGGATTGAAAAACTGTTTTTT. Protein sequence: CASARRQGIEKLFF. This chain links TRBV3-1 (or the pseudogene TRBV3-2) with TRBJ1-4, with 8 nucleotides matching TRBD1. The germline gives CDR1 LGHDT, CDR2 YNNKEL (reference sequence). The V gene end was trimmed by 8 bases and the J gene end by 7 bases; junction bases not matched to a gene: 9. The CDR3 is 14 residues long.

V is TRBV6-5 and J is TRBJ2-7; 9 nucleotides agree with TRBD2. Germline V gives CDR1 MNHEY, CDR2 SVGAGI. CDR3 length: 15 residues. V trimming: 6 bases; J trimming: 2 bases; junction bases outside the gene matches: 8. The DNA of the CDR3 is TGTGCCAGCAGCCGTAGCGGGAGAGGCACCTACGAGCAGTACTTC. It encodes CASSRSGRGTYEQYF.